The following is a T cell receptor beta chain sequence with its context. The antigen is unknown. This record comes from a study of T cell repertoires in cytomegalovirus infection. TCRdb ran MiXCR on the reads and lists one entry per CDR3 protein. This sample has about 830,000 distinct CDR3 sequences, with about 30% found just once. This TCR was recovered from a human donor in good health (CMV status not recorded). Some clones in this sample may be carry-over from other donors' samples. This specimen was cultured CD8+ T cells from PBMCs, taken from culture after CMV antigen stimulation.

The CDR3 region has the DNA TGTGCCAGCAGTTCGGCCTGGCAGGGTAAAGATGAGCAGTTCTTC. This codes for CASSSAWQGKDEQFF. The chain has TRBV7-3 and TRBJ2-1; weak D call: TRBD1 (5 bases). The V end lost 6 bases, the J end lost 8 bases, and 20 bases lay between the germline ends. This CDR3 spans 15 amino acids. Germline V gene sequence: CDR1 SGHTA, CDR2 FQGTGA.